These T cell receptor beta chains were read from a single sample in a study of metastatic and nonmetastatic thyroid tumors. Via MiXCR, TCRdb re-called the PCR reads. The sample lists approximately 16,000 clones, about 13% occurring once. The sample taken for sequencing was blood. The receptors here all came from a female donor with papillary thyroid cancer or a benign thyroid nodule (not recorded which). Some clones in this sample may be carry-over from other donors' samples. The CDR3 runs from the conserved cysteine through the conserved F or W. The D gene is left open where the match is weak. Only part of the rows carry a size: once, few, many, or a class if the clone is expanded.

j_gene | v_gene | d_gene | abundance | CDR3aa | CDR3nt
TRBJ2-1 | TRBV4-2 | TRBD2 | . | CASSQESGGLYNEQFF | TGTGCCAGCAGCCAAGAAAGCGGGGGGCTTTACAATGAGCAGTTCTTC
TRBJ2-1 | TRBV5-1 | TRBD2 | many | CASLSGSAGDEQFF | TGCGCCAGCCTTAGCGGGAGCGCCGGAGATGAGCAGTTCTTC
TRBJ2-5 | TRBV7-2 | TRBD2 | many | CASSLTASGGSETQYF | TGTGCCAGCAGCTTAACGGCTAGCGGGGGGAGTGAGACCCAGTACTTC
TRBJ2-2 | TRBV19 | . | few | CASSIPSVHGELGTRTGELFF | TGTGCCAGTAGTATACCTTCCGTACACGGGGAGCTAGGAACACGGACCGGGGAGCTGTTTTTT
TRBJ2-7 | TRBV6-1 | TRBD2 | . | CASSTVAGVSEQYF | TGTGCCAGCAGTACCGTGGCGGGGGTGAGCGAGCAGTACTTC
TRBJ1-2 | TRBV25-1 | . | many | CATRLGGGYTF | TGTGCCACCAGACTCGGCGGAGGCTACACCTTC
TRBJ1-6 | TRBV28 | TRBD1 | medium-sized | CASSGGQGYSPLHF | TGTGCCAGCAGTGGGGGACAGGGTTACTCACCCCTCCACTTT
TRBJ2-7 | TRBV20-1 | TRBD2 | many | CSARAPTSGIYEQYF | TGCAGTGCTAGAGCCCCGACTAGCGGTATCTACGAGCAGTACTTC
TRBJ1-1 | TRBV5-8 | . | many | CASSRTDGNTEAFF | TGTGCCAGCAGCCGGACCGACGGGAACACTGAAGCTTTCTTT
TRBJ2-1 | TRBV6-2/TRBV6-3 | . | few | CASRISGTNYNEQFF | TGTGCCAGCAGGATATCCGGGACCAACTACAATGAGCAGTTCTTC
TRBJ1-5 | TRBV18 | . | many | CASSPGERPQHF | TGTGCCAGCTCACCTGGGGAACGGCCCCAGCATTTT
TRBJ2-1 | TRBV5-4 | TRBD2 | many | CASSLGGGLSSYNEQFF | TGTGCCAGCAGCTTGGGGGGAGGGCTTAGCTCCTACAATGAGCAGTTCTTC
TRBJ1-2 | TRBV28 | . | . | CASSFGNNYGYTF | TGTGCCAGCAGTTTCGGGAATAACTATGGCTACACCTTC
TRBJ2-1 | TRBV7-3 | . | many | CASSPQKTGYNEQFF | TGTGCCAGCAGCCCACAAAAGACTGGATACAATGAGCAGTTCTTC
TRBJ2-3 | TRBV27 | TRBD2 | many | CASSPLTSGSTDTQYF | TGTGCCAGCAGTCCCTTGACTAGCGGGAGCACAGATACGCAGTATTTT
TRBJ2-3 | TRBV6-1 | . | few | CASSEAQGGPDTQYF | TGTGCCAGCAGTGAAGCCCAGGGGGGCCCAGATACGCAGTATTTT
TRBJ2-2 | TRBV20-1 | TRBD2 | . | CSAREAFSGSGELFF | TGCAGTGCTAGAGAAGCCTTTAGCGGGAGTGGGGAGCTGTTTTTT
TRBJ1-1 | TRBV12-5 | . | many | CASASRGGHEAFF | TGTGCTAGTGCCTCCCGAGGGGGACATGAAGCTTTCTTT
TRBJ2-3 | TRBV27 | TRBD2 | many | CASSLGAAGGHTDTQYF | TGTGCCAGCAGTTTGGGGGCAGCGGGAGGGCATACAGATACGCAGTATTTT
TRBJ1-2 | TRBV7-9 | TRBD1 | many | CASSLAGTEDYGYTF | TGTGCCAGCAGCTTGGCGGGGACAGAGGACTATGGCTACACCTTC
TRBJ2-3 | TRBV5-4 | TRBD1 | many | CASSLAGTGVSTDTQYF | TGTGCCAGCAGCTTGGCCGGGACAGGGGTCTCCACAGATACGCAGTATTTT
TRBJ1-5 | TRBV19 | TRBD1 | many | CASGDRGNQPQHF | TGTGCCAGTGGTGACAGGGGGAATCAGCCCCAGCATTTT
TRBJ2-7 | TRBV5-1 | . | many | CASAPTGPSYEQYF | TGCGCCAGCGCTCCAACCGGGCCGTCCTACGAGCAGTACTTC
TRBJ2-5 | TRBV7-2 | . | many | CASSFANIGETQYF | TGTGCCAGCAGCTTTGCCAATATCGGAGAGACCCAGTACTTC
TRBJ1-6 | TRBV28 | . | . | CASSSHDTDANSPLHF | TGTGCCAGCAGTTCCCACGATACAGACGCTAATTCACCCCTCCACTTC
TRBJ2-1 | TRBV27 | . | medium-sized | CASSAGGPYNEQFF | TGTGCCAGCAGTGCCGGGGGTCCCTACAATGAGCAGTTCTTC
TRBJ2-5 | TRBV29-1 | . | many | CSERSQETQYF | TGCAGCGAACGGAGCCAAGAGACCCAGTACTTC
TRBJ2-3 | TRBV12-3/TRBV12-4 | . | . | CASSLDDTDTQYF | TGTGCCAGCAGTTTGGATGACACAGATACGCAGTATTTT
TRBJ1-1 | TRBV7-9 | . | . | CASSLVLVNSGAFF | TGTGCCAGCAGCTTAGTTCTAGTGAACAGTGGGGCTTTCTTT
TRBJ2-7 | TRBV3-1 | TRBD1 | many | CASSQTGGSSYEQYF | TGTGCCAGCAGCCAAACAGGGGGAAGCTCCTACGAGCAGTACTTC
TRBJ2-5 | TRBV12-3/TRBV12-4 | . | medium-sized | CATRREQTQYF | TGTGCCACACGGAGGGAACAGACCCAGTACTTC
TRBJ2-5 | TRBV11-2 | . | many | CASTLGGGAEETQYF | TGTGCCAGCACCTTAGGGGGGGGGGCCGAAGAGACCCAGTACTTC
TRBJ2-7 | TRBV27 | TRBD1 | few | CASSFSQTGKVVYEQYF | TGTGCCAGCAGTTTCTCCCAGACAGGGAAAGTCGTTTACGAGCAGTACTTC
TRBJ2-3 | TRBV6-2/TRBV6-3 | TRBD2 | many | CASSYSTLAGGPTDTQYF | TGTGCCAGCAGTTACTCGACCCTAGCGGGGGGGCCAACAGATACGCAGTATTTT
TRBJ1-5 | TRBV19 | . | many | CASSIQGEGSQPQHF | TGTGCCAGTAGTATACAGGGCGAAGGTAGTCAGCCCCAGCATTTT
TRBJ1-2 | TRBV5-1 | . | . | CASILGTSNYGYTF | TGTGCCAGCATCTTGGGGACGTCTAACTATGGCTACACCTTC
TRBJ1-3 | TRBV7-2 | . | many | CASSPLGHPGNTIYF | TGTGCCAGCAGCCCCCTGGGGCACCCTGGAAACACCATATATTTT
TRBJ2-1 | TRBV13 | . | many | CASSLRVRQNNEQFF | TGTGCCAGCAGCTTAAGGGTTCGGCAGAACAATGAGCAGTTCTTC
TRBJ2-1 | TRBV18 | . | many | CASSPARHNEQFF | TGTGCCAGCTCACCGGCGCGGCACAATGAGCAGTTCTTC
TRBJ2-5 | TRBV2 | . | many | CASSREQEETQYF | TGTGCCAGCAGTAGGGAGCAGGAGGAGACCCAGTACTTC
TRBJ2-2 | TRBV28 | . | medium-sized | CASSYGFYDGELFF | TGTGCCAGCAGCTATGGATTTTATGACGGGGAGCTGTTTTTT
TRBJ2-2 | TRBV4-1 | . | many | CASSFHLNTGELFF | TGCGCCAGCAGCTTCCACCTGAACACCGGGGAGCTGTTTTTT
TRBJ2-7 | TRBV6-5 | . | medium-sized | CASSYFRDRSYEQYF | TGTGCCAGCAGTTACTTCCGGGACCGATCCTACGAGCAGTACTTC
TRBJ2-3 | TRBV6-6 | . | many | CASSYSGRLTDTQYF | TGTGCCAGCAGTTACTCGGGACGGCTCACAGATACGCAGTATTTT
TRBJ2-5 | TRBV6-1 | . | many | CASRSQGETQYF | TGTGCCAGCAGGTCCCAGGGAGAGACCCAGTACTTC